The 5 T cell receptor beta chains in this list originate from one sample, sequenced in a study of blood T cell repertoires in COVID-19. Assay: immunoSEQ multiplex PCR; the TCRdb copy retains only in-frame clones and omits some. The sample has approximately 240,000 clones, 85% to 95% seen once; the top ten hold approximately 2%. Material: PBMCs or T cells enriched from blood (not recorded which). Receptors were obtained from a woman aged 18 to 35 who had recovered from COVID-19.

The V call is TRBV3-1 (or the pseudogene TRBV3-2), the J call TRBJ2-3, with D perhaps matching TRBD1 (5 bases). V lost 1 base and J 1 base, leaving 12 bases between the germline ends. Germline loops: CDR1 LGHDT, CDR2 YNNKEL (reference sequence). The CDR3 spans 16 residues. The CDR3 protein is CASSQVHRMGTDTQYF. The CDR3 region has the DNA TGTGCCAGCAGCCAAGTTCACAGGATGGGCACAGATACGCAGTATTTT.

V gene TRBV6-5 combines with J gene TRBJ2-1; 7 bases are a match to TRBD2. CDR1 is MNHEY, CDR2 SVGAGI, per germline. CDR3 length equals 15 residues. The V gene end was trimmed by 6 bases and the J gene end by 2 bases; junction bases not matched to a gene: 7. This chain's CDR3 is CASRPGLDTYNEQFF. The CDR3, as DNA: TGTGCCAGCAGACCCGGACTAGACACCTACAATGAGCAGTTCTTC.

This chain joins TRBV5-1 and TRBJ1-1; 11 bases are shared with TRBD1. CDR1 SGHRS and CDR2 YFSETQ come from the germline V gene. The CDR3 is 16 residues long. V shed 3 bases, J shed 4 bases, and the junction held 8 bases outside the gene matches. The CDR3 loop reads CASSSWTGGWSTEAFF. The CDR3 bases are TGCGCCAGCAGCTCTTGGACAGGGGGCTGGAGCACTGAAGCTTTCTTT. Combining the CDR3 with reference TRBV5-1 and TRBJ1-1 gives the whole variable domain KAGVTQTPRYLIKTRGQQVTLSCSPISGHRSVSWYQQTPGQGLQFLFEYFSETQRNKGNFPGRFSGRQFSNSRSEMNVSTLELGDSALYLCASSSWTGGWSTEAFFGQGTRLTVV.

The chain couples TRBV11-3 to TRBJ2-7; D perhaps matches TRBD1 (5 bases). The CDR3 extends over 14 amino acids. Germline V gene lookup returns CDR1 SGHNT and CDR2 YENEEA. Between the trimmed V and J ends, which lost 4 bases and 0 bases, there was a span of 10 bases. CDR3 sequence (DNA): TGTGCCAGCAGCTATACGGACATCTCCTACGAGCAGTACTTC. The encoded protein is CASSYTDISYEQYF.

The rearrangement joins TRBV5-1 to TRBJ2-7; D is possibly TRBD1 (6 bases). Germline CDR1 reads SGHRS; CDR2 reads YFSETQ. The CDR3 has 14 amino acids. Trimming stripped 6 bases from V and 2 bases from J, with 15 bases between. The CDR3 DNA follows: TGCGCCAGCACTACTTCGGGACAAACCTACGAGCAGTACTTC. It yields the protein CASTTSGQTYEQYF.